What follows describes a single T cell receptor beta chain. The antigen remains unidentified. Ahead of sequencing, the ViraFEST assay grew antigen-specific CD4+ T cells using viral peptide pools. After more than 8 days in culture, the CD4+ T cells were isolated. Each participant was administered two doses of either the BNT162b2 or the mRNA-1273 vaccine. Negative nucleocapsid antibody tests before and after vaccination confirmed no previous SARS-CoV-2 infection. Fresh IL-2-containing medium replaced half the medium on days 3 and 7. The repertoire was sequenced with immunoSEQ multiplex PCR; TCRdb's copy has only in-frame clones and lacks some. This sample carries about 59,000 clones, around 82% of them seen once, and the ten largest clones take 2%. Trimming pared 2 bases from V and 1 base from J, leaving 12 bases between. Looked up from germline, CDR1 is SGHRS and CDR2 is YFSETQ. The CDR3 extends over 15 amino acids.

These data are taken from a study of vaccination effects on CD4 cells after COVID-19. Material: CD4+ T cells from PBMCs cultured with HCoV-OC43 spike peptides, obtained after COVID-19 vaccination. The sample's subset: HCoV-OC43 spike overlapping peptide pool stimulation. The rearrangement links TRBV5-1 to TRBJ2-5; D may be TRBD1 (6 bases). This sequence originates from a human donor who received a COVID-19 vaccine. In DNA form, the CDR3 reads TGCGCCAGCAGCTTATGGACAGAGGGCCAAGAGACCCAGTACTTC. Residues: CASSLWTEGQETQYF.